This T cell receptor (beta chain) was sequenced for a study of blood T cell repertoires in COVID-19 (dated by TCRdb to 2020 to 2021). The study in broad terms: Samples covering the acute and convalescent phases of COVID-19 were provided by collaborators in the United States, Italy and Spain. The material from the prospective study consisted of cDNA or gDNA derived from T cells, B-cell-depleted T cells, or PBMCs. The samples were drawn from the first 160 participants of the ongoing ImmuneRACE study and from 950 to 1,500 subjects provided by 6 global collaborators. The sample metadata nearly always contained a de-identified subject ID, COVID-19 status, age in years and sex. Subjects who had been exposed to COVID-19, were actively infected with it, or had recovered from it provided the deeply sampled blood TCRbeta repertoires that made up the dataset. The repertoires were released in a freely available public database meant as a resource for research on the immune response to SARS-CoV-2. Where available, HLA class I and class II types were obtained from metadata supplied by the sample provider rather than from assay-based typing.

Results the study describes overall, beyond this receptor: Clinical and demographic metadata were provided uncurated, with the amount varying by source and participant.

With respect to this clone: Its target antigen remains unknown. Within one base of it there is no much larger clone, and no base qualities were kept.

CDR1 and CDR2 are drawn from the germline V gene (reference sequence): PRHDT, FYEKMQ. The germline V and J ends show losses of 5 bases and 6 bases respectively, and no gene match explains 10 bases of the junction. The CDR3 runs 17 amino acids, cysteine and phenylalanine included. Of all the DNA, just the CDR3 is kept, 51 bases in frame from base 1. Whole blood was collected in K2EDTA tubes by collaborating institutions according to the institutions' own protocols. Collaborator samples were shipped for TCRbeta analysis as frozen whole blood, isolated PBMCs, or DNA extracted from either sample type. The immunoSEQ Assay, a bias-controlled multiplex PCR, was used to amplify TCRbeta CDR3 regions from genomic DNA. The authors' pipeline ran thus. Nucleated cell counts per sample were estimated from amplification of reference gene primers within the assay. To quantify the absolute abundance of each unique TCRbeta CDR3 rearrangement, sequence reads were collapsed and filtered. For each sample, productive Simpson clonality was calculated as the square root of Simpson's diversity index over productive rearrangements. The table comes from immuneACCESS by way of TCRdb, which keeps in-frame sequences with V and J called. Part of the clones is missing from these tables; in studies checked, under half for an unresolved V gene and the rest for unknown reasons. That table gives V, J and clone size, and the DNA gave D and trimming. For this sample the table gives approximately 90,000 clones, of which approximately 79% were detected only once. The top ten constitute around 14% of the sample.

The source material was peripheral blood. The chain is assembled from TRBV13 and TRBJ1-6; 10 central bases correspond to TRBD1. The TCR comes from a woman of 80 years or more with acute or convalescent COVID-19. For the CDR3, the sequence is CASSNGTGDYFNSPLHF. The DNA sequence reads TGTGCCAGCAGCAACGGGACAGGGGACTACTTTAATTCACCCCTCCACTTT.